Listed below are T cell receptor beta chains from one sample, sequenced in a study of cytomegalovirus exposure and HLA in healthy donors. Clones were sequenced by immunoSEQ multiplex PCR, and TCRdb holds only the in-frame ones, with some missing. Of approximately 210,000 clones in the sample, more than 85% are singletons; the top ten hold 1.5% to 2%. Sequenced input: PBMCs. Every receptor here comes from a woman between 18 and 29 years old in good health and CMV-seronegative. The conserved cysteine and the conserved F or W are not part of the CDR3 here. Clone size, where shown, is once, few, many, or a class for clones that have expanded.

cdr3_aa,v_call,clone_size,j_call
ASNRDRVNYGYT,TRBV19,few,TRBJ1-2
ASSNGQAGAF,TRBV6-1,-,TRBJ1-1
ASSTWTSGDSYNEQF,TRBV5-4,-,TRBJ2-1
ASSATGFQTQY,TRBV25-1,-,TRBJ2-5
ASSLTGGRQPQH,TRBV27,-,TRBJ1-5
ASRTGSNNSPLH,TRBV5-1,-,TRBJ1-6
ASSQNSPSSPLH,TRBV4-2,-,TRBJ1-6
ASSAGASGTAYEQY,TRBV7-2,-,TRBJ2-7
ASREQGGGYEQY,TRBV5-4,-,TRBJ2-7
ASSDKAGGATDTQY,TRBV6-4,-,TRBJ2-3
ASSPPGTGRNTEAF,TRBV18,-,TRBJ1-1
ASSTETGYEQY,TRBV6-1,-,TRBJ2-7
ATSRVAGDPEAF,TRBV15,-,TRBJ1-1
ASRRGGRDYEQY,TRBV5-6,-,TRBJ2-7
ASSDDRGVGELF,TRBV5-6,-,TRBJ2-2
AWSVPWQGGGYT,TRBV30,-,TRBJ1-2
ASSQRDSTGYT,TRBV7-9,-,TRBJ1-2
ATTQGNGYT,TRBV15,-,TRBJ1-2
ASSAGQPGSETQY,TRBV5-1,-,TRBJ2-5
ASSPETGAYTGELF,TRBV7-9,-,TRBJ2-2
ASSQTGRNQPQH,TRBV2,-,TRBJ1-5
ASSLAGVRGELF,TRBV7-3,-,TRBJ2-2
ASSTTTGVGNQPQH,TRBV27,-,TRBJ1-5
ASSTEQGAVGELF,TRBV5-1,-,TRBJ2-2
ASSIYMQGSQPQH,TRBV19,-,TRBJ1-5
ASSQGMDRASNQPQH,TRBV4-1,-,TRBJ1-5
ASSWTRTQY,TRBV28,-,TRBJ2-5
ASTRGDRRGEQY,TRBV11-2,-,TRBJ2-7
ASSPRQVETVNTEAF,TRBV18,few,TRBJ1-1
ASSWGSLDRDYNEQF,TRBV7-2,once,TRBJ2-1
ASSSLGQGGTGELF,TRBV7-3,-,TRBJ2-2
AISTGGEETQY,TRBV10-3,-,TRBJ2-5
ASSPRGGTADTQY,TRBV18,-,TRBJ2-3
ASSGTGTGRRDTQY,TRBV6-1,few,TRBJ2-3
ASSPQELANTGELF,TRBV4-3,once,TRBJ2-2
SVGPTPQQPQH,TRBV29-1,-,TRBJ1-5
AWSTRDRPYNEQF,TRBV30,once,TRBJ2-1
ASSQFSGGLNTGELF,TRBV4-1,-,TRBJ2-2
ASSGAGAPPYEQY,TRBV2,-,TRBJ2-7
ASSLYGGELF,TRBV5-1,-,TRBJ2-2
ASSLGTHWPLH,TRBV6-4,few,TRBJ1-6
ASSVTGVTGDTQY,TRBV9,-,TRBJ2-3
ASSATGGGYEQY,TRBV6-1,-,TRBJ2-7
ASRETGREQY,TRBV6-5,once,TRBJ2-7
ASRTGYGYT,TRBV6-1,-,TRBJ1-2
ASSSGTGYEQY,TRBV7-2,-,TRBJ2-7
ASRADRDSSPLH,TRBV6-4,few,TRBJ1-6
SARGDSQY,TRBV20-1,-,TRBJ2-4
ASSADYPNTGELF,TRBV5-4,few,TRBJ2-2
ATKGQGNYQPQH,TRBV27,-,TRBJ1-5
ASSLDRSGSEQY,TRBV11-2,-,TRBJ2-7
ASTPRRGGNTEAF,TRBV11-1,-,TRBJ1-1
ASSPGGGYEQY,TRBV5-4,once,TRBJ2-7
ASMGADTGELF,TRBV5-1,-,TRBJ2-2